The next 10 T cell receptor beta chains were all read from a single sample in a study of post-analysis software for immune sequencing data. Study-level findings and limits: The five TRBV segments detected at higher frequency in patients than in controls included TRBV5-6, TRBV5-1 and TRBV20-1.

These TCRs are of unknown antigen specificity. Unique molecular identifiers were present in the TCR beta cDNA libraries. TCRdb re-called the PCR reads through MiXCR, storing one row per CDR3 protein. The sample records 700,000 to 800,000 distinct CDR3 sequences, 30% being singletons. Sequencing used blood. These receptor sequences come from a girl under 18 with multiple sclerosis.

The V and J genes are TRBV20-1 and TRBJ1-2; D perhaps matches TRBD1 (5 bases). CDR3 length equals 13 residues. Germline V CDR1 and CDR2: DFQATT, SNEGSKA (reference sequence). Deletions cut 2 bases from V and 7 bases from J, with 14 bases between. In nucleotides, the CDR3 is TGCAGTGCTAGACCAGGGCGGGAGGGTGGCTACACCTTC. Translation gives CSARPGREGGYTF.

CDR3 sequence (DNA): TGTGCCATCAGGATTGACGAGACCCAGTACTTC. Translation gives CAIRIDETQYF. This rearrangement joins TRBV10-3 to TRBJ2-5; D not certain. CDR1 is ENHRY, CDR2 SYGVKD, per germline. Trimming left V 6 bases short and J 5 bases short, with 7 bases between. This CDR3 has 11 residues.

The chain uses TRBV5-6 and TRBJ2-5, with 8 bases lining up with TRBD1. The J call is uncertain, as TRBJ2-7 better fits the DNA end. Germline CDR1 and CDR2: SGHDT and YYEEEE. The CDR3 consists of 14 residues. The CDR3 DNA is TGTGCCAGCAGCCTCGGACAGGGTAGATTCGAGCAGTACTTC. It translates to CASSLGQGRFEQYF.

In its sample, this clonotype was seen a few times. The chain couples TRBV11-2 to TRBJ2-7; the D gene could be TRBD1 or TRBD2 (5 bases each). Germline CDR1 SGHAT, CDR2 FQNNGV. CDR3 length equals 14 residues. With 5 bases removed from V and 3 bases from J, the gap between germline ends came to 14 bases. In DNA, the CDR3 is TGTGCCAGCAGCATCCGGGACCGATTCTACGAGCAGTACTTC. This sequence encodes CASSIRDRFYEQYF.

The genes are TRBV20-1 and TRBJ2-1; TRBD1 matches at 10 bases. V was clipped by 5 bases and J by 6 bases; unmatched bases: 7. The CDR3 sequence is 14 residues long. The germline gives CDR1 DFQATT, CDR2 SNEGSKA (reference sequence). The CDR3: CSALEGTGVNEQFF. CDR3 sequence (DNA): TGCAGTGCTTTGGAGGGGACAGGGGTCAATGAGCAGTTCTTC.

The chain employs TRBV6-5 and TRBJ1-1, with D possibly TRBD1 on 6 matching bases. This CDR3 has 13 amino acids. CDR1 is MNHEY and CDR2 is SVGAGI in the germline V gene. V lost 2 bases and J lost 9, with 13 bases in between. CDR3 region: CASSYTNRDKAFF. The CDR3 nucleotides are TGTGCCAGCAGTTACACAAACCGGGACAAAGCTTTCTTT.

This clonotype turned up a few times. One end of the junction does not line up with germline, which may come from a read error. The chain combines TRBV10-3 with TRBJ2-3; the D gene is possibly TRBD1 (5 bases). The CDR3 is made up of 11 amino acids. Germline loops: CDR1 ENHRY, CDR2 SYGVKD. The CDR3 here is CAVSESAGLYF. The CDR3 coding sequence is TGTGCCGTCAGTGAGTCGGCAGGGTTGTATTTT.

This clonotype was recorded at least ten times. The chain has TRBV6-4 and TRBJ2-6; 9 bases align to TRBD1. The junction had 6 bases not matched to a gene; V was cut back by 6 bases and J by 0 bases. The CDR3 is 17 residues long. CDR1 is MRHNA, CDR2 SNTAGT, per germline. CDR3 in amino acids: CASSDWDRASGANVLTF. CDR3 nucleotide sequence: TGTGCCAGCAGCGATTGGGACAGGGCCTCTGGGGCCAACGTCCTGACTTTC.

This clonotype has more than one count but fewer than ten. The chain is built from TRBV3-1 and TRBJ2-7, with D unclear. The CDR3 is 15 residues long. The V end lost 0 bases, the J end lost 2 bases, and 11 bases lay between the germline ends. Germline assignment: CDR1 LGHDT and CDR2 YNNKEL (reference sequence). In DNA form, the CDR3 reads TGTGCCAGCAGCCAAGATTTCGGTTCCCCCTACGAGCAGTACTTC. Translation: CASSQDFGSPYEQYF.

The gene calls are TRBV5-1 and TRBJ2-1; D is possibly TRBD2 (6 bases). CDR3 length: 12 residues. The germline V and J ends were trimmed by 1 base and 12 bases, with 11 bases remaining between them. In germline, CDR1 is SGHRS, CDR2 YFSETQ. The CDR3, as DNA: TGCGCCAGCAGCTTGCAGGGAGGTGGGCAGTTCTTC. Translating gives CASSLQGGGQFF. The full variable domain, with the rest looked up from reference TRBV5-1 and TRBJ2-1, is KAGVTQTPRYLIKTRGQQVTLSCSPISGHRSVSWYQQTPGQGLQFLFEYFSETQRNKGNFPGRFSGRQFSNSRSEMNVSTLELGDSALYLCASSLQGGGQFFGPGTRLTVL.